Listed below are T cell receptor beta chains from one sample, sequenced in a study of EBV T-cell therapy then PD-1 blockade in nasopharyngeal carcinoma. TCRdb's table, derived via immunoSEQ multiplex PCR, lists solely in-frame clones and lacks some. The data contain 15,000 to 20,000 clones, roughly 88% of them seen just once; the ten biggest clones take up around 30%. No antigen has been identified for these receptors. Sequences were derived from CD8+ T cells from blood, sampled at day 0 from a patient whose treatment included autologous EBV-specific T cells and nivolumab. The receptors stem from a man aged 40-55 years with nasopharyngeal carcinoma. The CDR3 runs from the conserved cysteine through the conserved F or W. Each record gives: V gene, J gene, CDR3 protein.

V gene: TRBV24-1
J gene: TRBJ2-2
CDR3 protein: CATSDRRPGELFF

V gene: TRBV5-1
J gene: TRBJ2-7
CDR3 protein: CASSSRQGAAYEQYF

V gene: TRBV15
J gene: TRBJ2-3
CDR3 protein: CATSRSGGATDTQYF

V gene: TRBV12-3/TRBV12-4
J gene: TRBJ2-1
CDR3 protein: CASTNGGGEQFF

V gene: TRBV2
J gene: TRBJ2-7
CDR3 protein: CAGGQVTYEQYF

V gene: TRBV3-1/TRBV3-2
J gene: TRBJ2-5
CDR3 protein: CASSETGGRETQYF

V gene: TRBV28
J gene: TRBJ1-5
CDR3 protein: CASSLDGGQNQPQHF

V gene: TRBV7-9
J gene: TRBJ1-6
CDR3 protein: CASSRELWNSPLHF

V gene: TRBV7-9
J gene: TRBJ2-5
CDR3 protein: CASSLQGASETQYF

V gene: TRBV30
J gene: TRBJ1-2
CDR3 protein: CACRLGGARGYTF

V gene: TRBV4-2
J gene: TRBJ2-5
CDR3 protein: CASSQDRGGQETQYF

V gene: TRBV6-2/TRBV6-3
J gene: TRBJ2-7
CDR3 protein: CASSYSRDGPYEQYF

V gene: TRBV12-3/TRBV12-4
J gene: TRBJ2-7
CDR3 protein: CASSFGRVYEQYF

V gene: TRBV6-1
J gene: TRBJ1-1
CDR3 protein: CASSDEGTEAFF

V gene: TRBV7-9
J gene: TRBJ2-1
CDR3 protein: CASSRTKEQFF

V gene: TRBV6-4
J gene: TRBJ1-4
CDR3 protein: CASSVRNPSEVEKLFF

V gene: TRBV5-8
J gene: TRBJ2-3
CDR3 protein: CASSLHLDTQYF